This is a list of T cell receptor beta chains from one sample in a study of cytomegalovirus exposure and HLA in healthy donors. Sequencing was performed with immunoSEQ multiplex PCR; in TCRdb, only in-frame clones are kept and a portion is missing. The table counts approximately 140,000 clones; roughly 2.7% lies in the top ten. Input material: PBMCs. These receptors were collected from a man aged 40-49 years in good health and CMV-seronegative. CDR3s include the opening cysteine and the closing phenylalanine or tryptophan. The D gene is left open where the match is weak.

D gene: .
J gene: TRBJ1-1
CDR3 length: 13
V gene: TRBV28
CDR3 protein: CASSSLTGVEAFF
CDR3 DNA: TGTGCCAGCAGTTCTCTGACCGGGGTTGAAGCTTTCTTT

D gene: TRBD1
J gene: TRBJ2-5
CDR3 length: 14
V gene: TRBV9
CDR3 protein: CASSSQGGKETQYF
CDR3 DNA: TGTGCCAGCAGCTCTCAAGGGGGCAAGGAGACCCAGTACTTC

D gene: TRBD2
J gene: TRBJ2-1
CDR3 length: 18
V gene: TRBV7-9
CDR3 protein: CASSPPGLAGGSYNEQFF
CDR3 DNA: TGTGCCAGCAGCCCACCGGGACTAGCGGGGGGGTCCTACAATGAGCAGTTCTTC

D gene: .
J gene: TRBJ2-3
CDR3 length: 15
V gene: TRBV7-6
CDR3 protein: CASSRHRSNTDTQYF
CDR3 DNA: TGTGCCAGCAGCCGACACCGGTCGAACACAGATACGCAGTATTTT

D gene: .
J gene: TRBJ2-7
CDR3 length: 16
V gene: TRBV5-4
CDR3 protein: CASSTRTVRSSYEQYF
CDR3 DNA: TGTGCCAGCAGCACCCGGACAGTCAGAAGCTCCTACGAGCAGTACTTC

D gene: .
J gene: TRBJ2-3
CDR3 length: 17
V gene: TRBV10-3
CDR3 protein: CAIRPLLQGSGTDTQYF
CDR3 DNA: TGTGCCATCAGGCCACTCTTACAGGGTTCGGGCACAGATACGCAGTATTTT

D gene: .
J gene: TRBJ2-7
CDR3 length: 15
V gene: TRBV6-5
CDR3 protein: CASSAGALGGYEQYF
CDR3 DNA: TGTGCCAGCAGTGCCGGGGCGTTGGGAGGCTACGAGCAGTACTTC

D gene: TRBD1
J gene: TRBJ2-3
CDR3 length: 15
V gene: TRBV5-6
CDR3 protein: CASSRQGVLSDTQYF
CDR3 DNA: TGTGCCAGCAGCAGACAGGGGGTACTCTCAGATACGCAGTATTTT

D gene: TRBD1
J gene: TRBJ2-7
CDR3 length: 15
V gene: TRBV5-6
CDR3 protein: CASSPTGPTYREQYF
CDR3 DNA: TGTGCCAGCAGCCCGACAGGGCCGACTTATCGGGAGCAGTACTTC

D gene: TRBD2
J gene: TRBJ2-3
CDR3 length: 17
V gene: TRBV18
CDR3 protein: CASSPGLAGTSTDTQYF
CDR3 DNA: TGTGCCAGCTCACCGGGACTAGCGGGGACTAGCACAGATACGCAGTATTTT

D gene: TRBD1
J gene: TRBJ1-2
CDR3 length: 13
V gene: TRBV19
CDR3 protein: CASSDREAYGYTF
CDR3 DNA: TGTGCCAGTAGTGACAGGGAGGCTTATGGCTACACCTTC

D gene: .
J gene: TRBJ1-2
CDR3 length: 14
V gene: TRBV7-9
CDR3 protein: CASSPTASNYGYTF
CDR3 DNA: TGTGCCAGCAGCCCAACAGCAAGTAACTATGGCTACACCTTC

D gene: .
J gene: TRBJ2-1
CDR3 length: 13
V gene: TRBV7-8
CDR3 protein: CASARGRDNEQFF
CDR3 DNA: TGTGCCAGTGCTCGGGGGAGAGACAATGAGCAGTTCTTC

D gene: .
J gene: TRBJ2-7
CDR3 length: 15
V gene: TRBV6-1
CDR3 protein: CATFKQGNSSYEQYF
CDR3 DNA: TGTGCCACCTTTAAGCAGGGTAACAGCTCCTACGAGCAGTACTTC

D gene: .
J gene: TRBJ1-4
CDR3 length: 15
V gene: TRBV5-1
CDR3 protein: CASSLAGISNEKLFF
CDR3 DNA: TGCGCCAGCAGCTTGGCCGGGATCTCGAATGAAAAACTGTTTTTT

D gene: TRBD2
J gene: TRBJ2-3
CDR3 length: 16
V gene: TRBV18
CDR3 protein: CASSPVAGGNTDTQYF
CDR3 DNA: TGTGCCAGCTCTCCGGTAGCGGGGGGGAACACAGATACGCAGTATTTT

D gene: TRBD1
J gene: TRBJ1-2
CDR3 length: 13
V gene: TRBV4-2
CDR3 protein: CASSQEMAQGNTF
CDR3 DNA: TGTGCCAGCAGCCAAGAAATGGCACAGGGGAACACCTTC

D gene: TRBD2
J gene: TRBJ2-5
CDR3 length: 13
V gene: TRBV19
CDR3 protein: CASSSGGWETQYF
CDR3 DNA: TGTGCCAGTAGTAGCGGGGGTTGGGAGACCCAGTACTTC

D gene: .
J gene: TRBJ1-4
CDR3 length: 15
V gene: TRBV18
CDR3 protein: CASSQGQTTNEKLFF
CDR3 DNA: TGTGCCAGCTCACAGGGACAAACAACTAATGAAAAACTGTTTTTC

D gene: .
J gene: TRBJ1-6
CDR3 length: 15
V gene: TRBV9
CDR3 protein: CASSVYQGPNSPLHF
CDR3 DNA: TGTGCCAGCAGCGTATACCAGGGGCCCAATTCACCCCTCCACTTT

D gene: .
J gene: TRBJ2-2
CDR3 length: 15
V gene: TRBV5-1
CDR3 protein: CASSLESPATGELFF
CDR3 DNA: TGCGCCAGCAGCTTGGAGAGTCCCGCTACCGGGGAGCTGTTTTTT

D gene: TRBD2
J gene: TRBJ2-2
CDR3 length: 17
V gene: TRBV4-1
CDR3 protein: CASSQAPPTGGTGELFF
CDR3 DNA: TGCGCCAGCAGCCAAGCCCCCCCCACGGGAGGCACCGGGGAGCTGTTTTTT

D gene: TRBD1
J gene: TRBJ1-6
CDR3 length: 15
V gene: TRBV19
CDR3 protein: CASSEPGGIRTPLHF
CDR3 DNA: TGTGCCAGTAGTGAGCCAGGGGGAATAAGGACACCCCTCCACTTT

D gene: .
J gene: TRBJ1-1
CDR3 length: 13
V gene: TRBV19
CDR3 protein: CASRDKMNTEAFF
CDR3 DNA: TGTGCCAGTAGGGACAAGATGAACACTGAAGCTTTCTTT